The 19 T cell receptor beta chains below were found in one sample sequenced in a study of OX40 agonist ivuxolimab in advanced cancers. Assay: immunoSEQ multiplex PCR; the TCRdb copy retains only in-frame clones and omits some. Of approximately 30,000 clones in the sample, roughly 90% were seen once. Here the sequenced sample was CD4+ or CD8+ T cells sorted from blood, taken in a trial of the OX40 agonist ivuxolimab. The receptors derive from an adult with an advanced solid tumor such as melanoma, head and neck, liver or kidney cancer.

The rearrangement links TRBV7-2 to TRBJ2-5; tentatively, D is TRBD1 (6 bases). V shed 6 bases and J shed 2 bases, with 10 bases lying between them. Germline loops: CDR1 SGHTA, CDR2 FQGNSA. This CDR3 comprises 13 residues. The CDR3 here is CASRTQGQETQYF. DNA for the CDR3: TGTGCCAGCAGAACCCAGGGGCAAGAGACCCAGTACTTC. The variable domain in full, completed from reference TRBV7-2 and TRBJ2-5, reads GAGVSQSPSNKVTEKGKDVELRCDPISGHTALYWYRQSLGQGLEFLIYFQGNSAPDKSGLPSDRFSAERTGGSVSTLTIQRTQQEDSAVYLCASRTQGQETQYFGPGTRLLVL.

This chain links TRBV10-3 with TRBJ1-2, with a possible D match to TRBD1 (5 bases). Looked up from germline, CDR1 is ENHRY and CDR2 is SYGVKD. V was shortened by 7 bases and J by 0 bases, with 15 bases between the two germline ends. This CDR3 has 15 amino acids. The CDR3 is CAITPEAGSNYGYTF. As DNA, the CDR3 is TGTGCCATCACCCCCGAGGCAGGGTCTAACTATGGCTACACCTTC.

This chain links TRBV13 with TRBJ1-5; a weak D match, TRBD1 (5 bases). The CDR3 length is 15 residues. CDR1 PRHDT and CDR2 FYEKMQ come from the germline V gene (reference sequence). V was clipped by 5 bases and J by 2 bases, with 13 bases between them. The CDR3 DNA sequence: TGTGCCAGCAGCCGTAGGGGAAGCGGCAATCAGCCCCAGCATTTT. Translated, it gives CASSRRGSGNQPQHF.

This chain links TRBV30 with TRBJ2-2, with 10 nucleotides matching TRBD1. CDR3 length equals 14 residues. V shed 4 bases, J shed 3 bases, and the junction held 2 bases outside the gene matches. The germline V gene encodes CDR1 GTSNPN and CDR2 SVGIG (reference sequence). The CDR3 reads CAWKGTGDTGELFF. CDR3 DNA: TGTGCCTGGAAGGGGACAGGGGACACCGGGGAGCTGTTTTTT.

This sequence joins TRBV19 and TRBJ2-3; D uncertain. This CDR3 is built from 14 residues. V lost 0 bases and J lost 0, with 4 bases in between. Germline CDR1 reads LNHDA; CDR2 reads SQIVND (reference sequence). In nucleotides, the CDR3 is TGTGCCAGTAGTATAGATCAGAGCACAGATACGCAGTATTTT. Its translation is CASSIDQSTDTQYF.

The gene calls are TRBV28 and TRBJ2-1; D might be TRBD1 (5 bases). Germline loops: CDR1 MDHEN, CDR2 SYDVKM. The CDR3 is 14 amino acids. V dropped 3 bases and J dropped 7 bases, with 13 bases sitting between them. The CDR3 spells CASSLFRTQNEQFF. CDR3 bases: TGTGCCAGCAGTTTGTTTCGGACACAGAATGAGCAGTTCTTC.

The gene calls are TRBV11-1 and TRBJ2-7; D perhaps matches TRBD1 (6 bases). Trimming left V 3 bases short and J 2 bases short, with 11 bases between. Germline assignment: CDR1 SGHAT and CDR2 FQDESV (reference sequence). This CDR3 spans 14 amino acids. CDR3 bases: TGTGCCAGCAGCTTCGATACAGGGACCTACGAGCAGTACTTC. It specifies CASSFDTGTYEQYF.

The CDR3 sequence is CAGTSNTGELFF. CDR3 nucleotides: TGTGCTGGGACGTCGAACACCGGGGAGCTGTTTTTT. The chain carries TRBV7-8 and TRBJ2-2; D may be TRBD1 or TRBD2 (5 bases each). The CDR3 runs 12 residues. The germline V gene has CDR1 SGHVS and CDR2 FQNEAQ.

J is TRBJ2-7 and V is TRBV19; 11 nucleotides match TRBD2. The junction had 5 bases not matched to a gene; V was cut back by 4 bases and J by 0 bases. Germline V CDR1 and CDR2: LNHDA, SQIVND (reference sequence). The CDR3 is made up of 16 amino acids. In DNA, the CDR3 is TGTGCCAGTAGTACCCTGACTAGCGGGGCCTCCTACGAGCAGTACTTC. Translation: CASSTLTSGASYEQYF.

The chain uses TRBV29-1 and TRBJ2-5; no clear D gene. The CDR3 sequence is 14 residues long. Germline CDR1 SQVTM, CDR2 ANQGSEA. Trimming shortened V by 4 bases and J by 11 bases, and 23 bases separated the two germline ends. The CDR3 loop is CSVGRPGLPPEQYF. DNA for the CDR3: TGCAGCGTTGGCCGACCGGGCCTCCCTCCGGAGCAGTACTTC.

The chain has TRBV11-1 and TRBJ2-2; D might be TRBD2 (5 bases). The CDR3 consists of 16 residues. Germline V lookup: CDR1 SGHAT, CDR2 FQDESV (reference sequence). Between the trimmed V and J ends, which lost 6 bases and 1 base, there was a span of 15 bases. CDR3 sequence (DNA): TGTGCCAGCAGAGAGCCCGGGGTACGGAACACCGGGGAGCTGTTTTTT. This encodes CASREPGVRNTGELFF.

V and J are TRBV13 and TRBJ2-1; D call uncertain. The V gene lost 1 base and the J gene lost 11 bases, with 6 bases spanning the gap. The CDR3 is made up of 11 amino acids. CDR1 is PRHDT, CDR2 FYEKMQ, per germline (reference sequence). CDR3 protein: CASSLDPKQFF. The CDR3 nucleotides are TGTGCCAGCAGCTTAGACCCAAAGCAGTTCTTC.

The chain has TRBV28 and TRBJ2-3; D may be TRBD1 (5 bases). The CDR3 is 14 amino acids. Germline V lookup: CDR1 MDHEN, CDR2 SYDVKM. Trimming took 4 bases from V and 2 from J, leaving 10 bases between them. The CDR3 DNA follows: TGTGCCAGCAGTTCGAACAGGTACACAGATACGCAGTATTTT. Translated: CASSSNRYTDTQYF.

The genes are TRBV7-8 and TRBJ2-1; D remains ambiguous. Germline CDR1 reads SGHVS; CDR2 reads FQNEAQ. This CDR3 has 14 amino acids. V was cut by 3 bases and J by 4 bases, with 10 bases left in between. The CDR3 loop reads CASSFAPGYNEQFF. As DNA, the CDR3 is TGTGCCAGCAGCTTTGCTCCTGGGTACAATGAGCAGTTCTTC.

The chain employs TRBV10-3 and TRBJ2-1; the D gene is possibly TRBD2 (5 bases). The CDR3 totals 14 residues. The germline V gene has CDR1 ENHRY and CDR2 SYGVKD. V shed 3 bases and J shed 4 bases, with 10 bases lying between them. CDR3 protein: CAISDGVSYNEQFF. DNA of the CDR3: TGTGCCATCAGTGACGGGGTCTCATACAATGAGCAGTTCTTC.

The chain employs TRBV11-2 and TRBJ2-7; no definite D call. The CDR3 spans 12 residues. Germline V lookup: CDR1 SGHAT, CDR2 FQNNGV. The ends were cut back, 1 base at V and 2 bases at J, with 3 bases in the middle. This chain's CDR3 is CASSLGAYEQYF. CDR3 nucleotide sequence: TGTGCCAGCAGCTTAGGAGCCTACGAGCAGTACTTC.

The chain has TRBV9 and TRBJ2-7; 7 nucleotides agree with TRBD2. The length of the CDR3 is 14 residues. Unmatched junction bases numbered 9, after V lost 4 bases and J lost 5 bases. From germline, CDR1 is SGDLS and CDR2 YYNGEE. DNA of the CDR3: TGTGCCAGCAGCACCCTAGCGGTTCAGGACGAGCAGTACTTC. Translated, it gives CASSTLAVQDEQYF.

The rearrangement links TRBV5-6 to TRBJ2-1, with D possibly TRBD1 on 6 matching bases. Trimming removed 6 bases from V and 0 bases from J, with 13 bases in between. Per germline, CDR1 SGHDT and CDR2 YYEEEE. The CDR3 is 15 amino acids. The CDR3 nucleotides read TGTGCCAGCACAGGGGCCCTGAGCTCCTACAATGAGCAGTTCTTC. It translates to CASTGALSSYNEQFF.

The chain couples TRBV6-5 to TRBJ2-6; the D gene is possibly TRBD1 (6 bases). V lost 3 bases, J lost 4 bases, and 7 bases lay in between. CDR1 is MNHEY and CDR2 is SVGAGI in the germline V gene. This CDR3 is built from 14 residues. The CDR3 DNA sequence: TGTGCCAGCAGTTATGGGACAGGGGCCAACGTCCTGACTTTC. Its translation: CASSYGTGANVLTF.